Listed below are T cell receptor beta chains from one sample, sequenced in a study of patients and donors after allogeneic stem cell transplantation. One entry per CDR3 protein, called by TCRdb with MiXCR from the RT-PCR reads. Of fewer than 25,000 distinct CDR3 sequences listed, under 30% are singletons. Sequencing was carried out using blood, either unsorted or a sorted T cell fraction (not recorded which). The receptors originated from a human donor who was either an allogeneic HSCT recipient or a stem cell or donor lymphocyte infusion donor (not recorded which). It is not recorded whose cells these are; they may come from a transplant donor. Each CDR3 is given with its conserved first and last residue. The D gene is left open where the match is weak. Clone size appears in some rows only: once, few, many, or a class for an expanded clone.

NA | NA | TRBJ1-2 | TRBV12-3/TRBV12-4 | CASSLAGVTGPRRGGYTF | TGTGCCAGCAGTTTAGCGGGGGTAACCGGGCCCCGGCGCGGGGGCTACACCTTC
TRBD2 | few | TRBJ2-2 | TRBV5-1 | CASTSGGYTGELFF | TGCGCCAGCACCAGCGGGGGTTATACCGGGGAGCTGTTTTTT
TRBD1 | NA | TRBJ1-1 | TRBV27 | CASSVGQGTEAFF | TGTGCCAGCAGTGTCGGACAGGGCACTGAAGCTTTCTTT
TRBD1 | few | TRBJ1-2 | TRBV20-1 | CSAFLPGQGGPGYTF | TGCAGTGCTTTCCTTCCGGGACAGGGGGGACCTGGCTACACCTTC
NA | few | TRBJ1-2 | TRBV27 | CASSLGQGKPPNYGYTF | TGTGCCAGCAGTTTAGGGCAGGGAAAACCCCCTAACTATGGCTACACCTTC
NA | NA | TRBJ1-3 | TRBV10-3 | CAISVPGVGNTIYF | TGTGCCATCAGTGTCCCTGGGGTTGGAAACACCATATATTTT
TRBD1 | few | TRBJ1-1 | TRBV12-3/TRBV12-4 | CASSSQGDTEAFF | TGTGCCAGCAGTTCCCAGGGGGACACTGAAGCTTTCTTT
NA | NA | TRBJ1-2 | TRBV5-1 | CASRSLQGTDLGYTF | TGCGCCAGCAGGTCACTACAGGGTACCGATCTTGGCTACACCTTC
NA | NA | TRBJ1-1 | TRBV9 | CASSVGQAMNTEAFF | TGTGCCAGCAGCGTAGGGCAGGCGATGAACACTGAAGCTTTCTTT
TRBD1 | NA | TRBJ1-6 | TRBV9 | CASSPQGDWNSPLHF | TGTGCCAGCAGCCCACAGGGGGACTGGAATTCACCCCTCCACTTT
NA | few | TRBJ2-3 | TRBV6-2/TRBV6-3 | CASSKRGADTQYF | TGTGCCAGCAGTAAACGGGGAGCAGATACGCAGTATTTT
NA | many | TRBJ1-2 | TRBV15 | CATSRDGTGLYGYTF | TGTGCCACCAGCAGAGATGGAACAGGGCTCTATGGCTACACCTTC
TRBD1 | NA | TRBJ2-1 | TRBV9 | CASSDRQGGPETSYNEQFF | TGTGCCAGCAGTGACCGACAGGGGGGCCCGGAGACATCCTACAATGAGCAGTTCTTC
NA | many | TRBJ1-2 | TRBV29-1 | CSVVKGYGYTF | TGCAGCGTTGTAAAGGGTTATGGCTACACCTTC
NA | few | TRBJ1-1 | TRBV15 | CATSRNTGLNTEAFF | TGTGCCACCAGCAGGAATACAGGGCTGAACACTGAAGCTTTCTTT
TRBD1 | NA | TRBJ1-1 | TRBV4-1 | CASSQWTGWARLGTEAFF | TGCGCCAGCAGCCAGTGGACAGGTTGGGCGAGGTTGGGCACTGAAGCTTTCTTT
NA | many | TRBJ1-2 | TRBV4-3 | CASSRASGSYYGYTF | TGCGCCAGCAGCCGGGCATCGGGGTCTTACTATGGCTACACCTTC
NA | few | TRBJ2-2 | TRBV5-1 | CASSLAGRPNTGELFF | TGCGCCAGCAGCTTGGCGGGACGACCGAACACCGGGGAGCTGTTTTTT
NA | few | TRBJ2-1 | TRBV4-1 | CASSPQSRSSYNEQFF | TGCGCCAGCAGCCCGCAGAGTAGAAGCTCCTACAATGAGCAGTTCTTC
TRBD1 | few | TRBJ1-1 | TRBV29-1 | CSVGGGTAYPEAFF | TGCAGCGTAGGAGGCGGGACAGCCTATCCTGAAGCTTTCTTT
NA | NA | TRBJ2-1 | TRBV29-1 | CSVAETGYNEQFF | TGCAGCGTTGCGGAGACAGGCTACAATGAGCAGTTCTTC
NA | few | TRBJ2-3 | TRBV4-3 | CASSQDAPTVDTQYF | TGCGCCAGCAGCCAAGATGCTCCGACAGTTGATACGCAGTATTTT
NA | few | TRBJ1-3 | TRBV12-3/TRBV12-4 | CASSPRGGATGNTIYF | TGTGCCAGCAGTCCCCGAGGGGGAGCAACTGGAAACACCATATATTTT
TRBD2 | NA | TRBJ2-5 | TRBV5-1 | CASSPRTSGATFQETQYF | TGCGCCAGCAGCCCGCGGACTAGCGGGGCCACTTTCCAAGAGACCCAGTACTTC
TRBD1 | few | TRBJ1-5 | TRBV10-3 | CAITRSGQAINQPQHF | TGTGCCATCACAAGATCGGGACAGGCCATCAATCAGCCCCAGCATTTT
TRBD1 | few | TRBJ1-2 | TRBV20-1 | CSPGDRNYGYTF | TGCAGTCCCGGGGACAGGAACTATGGCTACACCTTC
NA | NA | TRBJ2-1 | TRBV5-1 | CASSLATSSNEQFF | TGCGCCAGCAGCTTGGCAACTAGCAGCAATGAGCAGTTCTTC
NA | NA | TRBJ1-2 | TRBV4-3 | CASSLSDRNNYGYTF | TGCGCCAGCAGCCTATCGGACAGAAATAACTATGGCTACACCTTC
NA | NA | TRBJ2-4 | TRBV25-1 | CASSPYRDREYF | TGTGCCAGCAGTCCTTACAGGGACCGCGAGTACTTC
NA | many | TRBJ1-2 | TRBV12-3/TRBV12-4 | CASSPQQGGNYGYTF | TGTGCCAGCAGCCCCCAACAGGGTGGCAACTATGGCTACACCTTC
NA | few | TRBJ1-2 | TRBV4-3 | CASSFSGQGSYGYTF | TGCGCCAGCAGCTTTAGTGGGCAGGGCTCCTATGGCTACACCTTC
TRBD1 | few | TRBJ1-4 | TRBV7-3 | CASSPSTGTNEKLFF | TGTGCCAGCAGCCCCTCGACAGGGACTAATGAAAAACTGTTTTTT
NA | NA | TRBJ1-1 | TRBV9 | CASSVVGRAVNTEAFF | TGTGCCAGCAGCGTAGTCGGCCGGGCCGTGAACACTGAAGCTTTCTTT
NA | many | TRBJ1-1 | TRBV7-9 | CASSFIREGTEAFF | TGTGCCAGCAGCTTTATTCGGGAAGGAACTGAAGCTTTCTTT
NA | NA | TRBJ2-5 | TRBV7-9 | CASSLAAKSPETQYF | TGTGCCAGCAGCTTAGCGGCCAAATCCCCGGAGACCCAGTACTTC
NA | few | TRBJ2-5 | TRBV6-5 | CASSYWGTETQYF | TGTGCCAGCAGTTATTGGGGGACGGAGACCCAGTACTTC
NA | many | TRBJ1-6 | TRBV12-3/TRBV12-4 | CASSLSLGWGNSPLHF | TGTGCCAGCAGTTTAAGCTTGGGTTGGGGGAATTCACCCCTCCACTTT
TRBD1 | NA | TRBJ2-3 | TRBV7-9 | CASSLVPTGAAQYF | TGTGCCAGCAGCTTAGTACCCACAGGGGCAGCGCAGTATTTT
NA | many | TRBJ1-2 | TRBV10-3 | CAISDHHERGRRYGYTF | TGTGCCATCAGTGACCACCACGAACGGGGGCGCCGCTATGGCTACACCTTC
TRBD1 | NA | TRBJ2-7 | TRBV6-6 | CASSQRDRGYEQYF | TGTGCCAGCAGTCAACGGGACAGGGGCTACGAGCAGTACTTC
NA | NA | TRBJ1-5 | TRBV10-3 | CAISEGYRSNQPQHF | TGTGCCATCAGTGAGGGGTACAGAAGCAATCAGCCCCAGCATTTT
NA | few | TRBJ1-2 | TRBV20-1 | CSARALGAGGYTF | TGCAGTGCTAGAGCTCTGGGGGCAGGAGGCTACACCTTC
NA | NA | TRBJ1-2 | TRBV6-1 | CASSLDSYSNYGYTF | TGTGCCAGCAGTCTAGACAGTTACTCTAACTATGGCTACACCTTC
TRBD1 | few | TRBJ1-3 | TRBV5-6 | CASGPGQGAGNTIYF | TGTGCCAGCGGTCCGGGACAGGGGGCTGGAAACACCATATATTTT
NA | few | TRBJ2-1 | TRBV5-1 | CASSLEGGTNNEQFF | TGCGCCAGCAGCTTGGAGGGGGGTACGAACAATGAGCAGTTCTTC
NA | few | TRBJ1-3 | TRBV20-1 | CSARIPGESGNTIYF | TGCAGTGCTAGGATTCCAGGGGAATCTGGAAACACCATATATTTT
NA | few | TRBJ1-1 | TRBV5-1 | CASSLEAGTPEAFF | TGCGCCAGCAGCTTGGAGGCAGGGACGCCTGAAGCTTTCTTT
NA | NA | TRBJ1-4 | TRBV7-2 | CASSSPATNEKLFF | TGTGCCAGCAGCTCCCCCGCAACTAATGAAAAACTGTTTTTT
TRBD1 | few | TRBJ1-3 | TRBV6-1 | CASRDRGSGNTIYF | TGTGCCAGCAGGGACAGGGGATCTGGAAACACCATATATTTT
TRBD1 | few | TRBJ2-4 | TRBV12-3/TRBV12-4 | CASSSTGIGPNIQYF | TGTGCCAGCAGTTCGACAGGGATAGGCCCGAACATTCAGTACTTC
NA | NA | TRBJ2-3 | TRBV10-3 | CAIKSGADTQYF | TGTGCCATCAAGTCAGGGGCAGATACGCAGTATTTT
TRBD2 | few | TRBJ2-3 | TRBV9 | CASSVVGLAGDTQYF | TGTGCCAGCAGCGTAGTCGGCTTAGCGGGGGATACGCAGTATTTT
NA | few | TRBJ1-5 | TRBV15 | CATRGGASDFDQPQHF | TGTGCCACCCGAGGAGGGGCGTCGGATTTCGATCAGCCCCAGCATTTT